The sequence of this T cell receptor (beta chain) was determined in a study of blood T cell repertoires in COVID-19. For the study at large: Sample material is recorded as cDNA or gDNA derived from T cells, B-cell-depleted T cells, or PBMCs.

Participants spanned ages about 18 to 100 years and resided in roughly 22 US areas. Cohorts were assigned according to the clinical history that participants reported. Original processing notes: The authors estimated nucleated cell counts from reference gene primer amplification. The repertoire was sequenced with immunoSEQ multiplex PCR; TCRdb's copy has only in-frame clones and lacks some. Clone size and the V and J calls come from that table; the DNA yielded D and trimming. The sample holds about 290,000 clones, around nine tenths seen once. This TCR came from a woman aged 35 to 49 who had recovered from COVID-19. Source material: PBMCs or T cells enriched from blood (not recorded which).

This CDR3 is CASSLDPADTQYF. In nucleotides, the CDR3 is TGCGCCAGCAGCTTGGATCCGGCAGATACGCAGTATTTT. The chain uses TRBV5-1 and TRBJ2-3, with unresolved D. V lost 0 bases, J lost 4 bases, and 6 bases lay in between. CDR3 length: 13 amino acids. Germline values: CDR1 SGHRS, CDR2 YFSETQ.